This T cell receptor (beta chain) was sequenced during a study of identical twins. Study-level points and caveats: With beta out-of-frame sequences, excess sharing by twins was weaker.

Each donor was a healthy Caucasian. This clonotype was seen more than once but under ten times. The antigen is not known. TCRdb called the 5' RACE reads again in MiXCR, with one record for every CDR3 protein. Of about 470,000 distinct CDR3 sequences listed, less than 25% are singletons. The CDR3 spans 13 residues. The V and J ends lost 5 bases and 8 bases respectively, with 15 bases between them. Germline V lookup: CDR1 MNHNS, CDR2 SASEGT. The same data also went into a second study, on T cells expressing NK-cell markers. That paper adds: Repertoire data for TCR beta were derived from sorted T cells (CD3+CD56+NKG2C+, CD3+CD56+NKG2C- and CD3+CD56-NKG2C+).

Sequencing was done on a sample of CD4+ T cells sorted from blood. The chain couples TRBV6-1 to TRBJ1-2, with D unclear. This TCR was recovered from a woman under 30 in good health. DNA for the CDR3: TGTGCCAGCAGTACCGGACCTGGAGGGGGCTACACCTTC. Protein: CASSTGPGGGYTF.